Sequencing of this TCR beta chain was carried out in a study of T cell repertoires in cytomegalovirus infection. There are many counts of this clonotype. Its antigen is currently unknown. TCRdb reanalysed the reads using MiXCR and keeps one entry per CDR3 protein. This repertoire shows about 830,000 distinct CDR3 sequences, around a third found once; its top ten account for roughly an eighth. CDR1 and CDR2 (germline): SGHVS, FQNEAQ. The CDR3 contains 16 residues. V lost 5 bases and J 3 bases, leaving 19 bases between the germline ends. The input for sequencing was cultured CD8+ T cells from PBMCs, taken from culture after CMV antigen stimulation. The sequence was collected from a human donor in good health (CMV status not recorded). Some clones in this sample may be carry-over from other donors' samples. The chain employs TRBV7-8 and TRBJ2-5, with D possibly being TRBD1 (7 bases). The chain's CDR3 is CASSPQGGGFKETQYF. In nucleotides, the CDR3 is TGTGCCAGCAGCCCCCAGGGGGGCGGATTTAAAGAGACCCAGTACTTC.